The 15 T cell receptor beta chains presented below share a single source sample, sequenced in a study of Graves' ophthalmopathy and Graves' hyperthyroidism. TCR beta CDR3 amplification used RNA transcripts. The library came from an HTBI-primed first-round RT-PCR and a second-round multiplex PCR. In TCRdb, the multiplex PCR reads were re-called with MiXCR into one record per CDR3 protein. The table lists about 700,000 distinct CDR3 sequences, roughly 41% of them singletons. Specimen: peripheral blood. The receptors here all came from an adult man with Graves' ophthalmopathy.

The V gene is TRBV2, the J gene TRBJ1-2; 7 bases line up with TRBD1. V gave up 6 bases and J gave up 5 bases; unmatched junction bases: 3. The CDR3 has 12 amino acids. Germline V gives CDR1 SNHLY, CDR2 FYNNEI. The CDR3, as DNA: TGTGCCAGCAGGACAGGGCGGTATGGCTACACCTTC. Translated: CASRTGRYGYTF.

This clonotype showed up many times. CDR3 region: CASSYGQDGNTIYF. In nucleotides, the CDR3 is TGTGCCAGCAGTTACGGGCAGGATGGAAACACCATATATTTT. The J gene is TRBJ1-3, the V gene TRBV6-5; the D is unclear. This CDR3 is 14 amino acids long. Germline CDR1 is MNHEY and CDR2 is SVGAGI. V lost 2 bases and J 3 bases, leaving 8 bases between the germline ends.

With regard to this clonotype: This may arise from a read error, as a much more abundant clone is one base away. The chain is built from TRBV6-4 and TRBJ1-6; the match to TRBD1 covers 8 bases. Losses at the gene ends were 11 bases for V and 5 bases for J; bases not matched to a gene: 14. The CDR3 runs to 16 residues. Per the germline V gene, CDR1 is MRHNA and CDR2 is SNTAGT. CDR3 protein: CAGSDRGTAHNSPLHF. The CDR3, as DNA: TGTGCCGGGTCTGACAGGGGAACTGCCCATAATTCACCCCTCCACTTT.

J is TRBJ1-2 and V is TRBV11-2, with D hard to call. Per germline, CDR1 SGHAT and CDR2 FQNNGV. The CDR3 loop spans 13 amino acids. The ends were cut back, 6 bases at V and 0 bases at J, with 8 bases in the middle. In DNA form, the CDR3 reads TGTGCCAGCAGGGGAAAAGCTAACTATGGCTACACCTTC. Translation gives CASRGKANYGYTF. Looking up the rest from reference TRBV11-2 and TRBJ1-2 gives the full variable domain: EAGVAQSPRYKIIEKRQSVAFWCNPISGHATLYWYQQILGQGPKLLIQFQNNGVVDDSQLPKDRFSAERLKGVDSTLKIQPAKLEDSAVYLCASRGKANYGYTFGSGTRLTVV.

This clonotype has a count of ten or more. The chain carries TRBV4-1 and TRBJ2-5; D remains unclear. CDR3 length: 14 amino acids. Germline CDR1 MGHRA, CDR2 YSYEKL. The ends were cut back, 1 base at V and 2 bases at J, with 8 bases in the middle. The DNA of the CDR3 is TGCGCCAGCAGCCAAGTGGGCCAGCAAGAGACCCAGTACTTC. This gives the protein CASSQVGQQETQYF.

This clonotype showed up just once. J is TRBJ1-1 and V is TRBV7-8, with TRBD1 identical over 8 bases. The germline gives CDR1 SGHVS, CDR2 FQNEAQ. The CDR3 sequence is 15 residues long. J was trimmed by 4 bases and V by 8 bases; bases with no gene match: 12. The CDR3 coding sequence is TGTGCCAGCGGCATGGGGACAGGTCTCGCCACTGAAGCTTTCTTT. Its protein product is CASGMGTGLATEAFF.

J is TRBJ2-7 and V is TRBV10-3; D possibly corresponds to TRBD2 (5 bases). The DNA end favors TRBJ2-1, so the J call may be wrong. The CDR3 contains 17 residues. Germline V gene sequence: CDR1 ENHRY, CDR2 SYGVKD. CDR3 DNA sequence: TGTGCCATCAGCCTACTCGCAGCGGAGAGCTCCTACAATGAGCAGTTCTTC. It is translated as CAISLLAAESSYNEQFF.

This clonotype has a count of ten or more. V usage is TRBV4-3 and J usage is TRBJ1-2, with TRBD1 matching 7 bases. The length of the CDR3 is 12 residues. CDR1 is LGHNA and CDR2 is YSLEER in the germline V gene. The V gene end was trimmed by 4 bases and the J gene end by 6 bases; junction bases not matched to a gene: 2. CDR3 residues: CASSLGTDGYTF. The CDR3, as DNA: TGCGCCAGCAGCCTCGGGACAGATGGCTACACCTTC.

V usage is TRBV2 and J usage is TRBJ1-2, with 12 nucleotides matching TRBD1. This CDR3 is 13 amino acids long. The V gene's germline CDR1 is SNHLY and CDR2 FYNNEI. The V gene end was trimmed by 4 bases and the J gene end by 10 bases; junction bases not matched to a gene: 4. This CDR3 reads CASSGDRGLDYTF. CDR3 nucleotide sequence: TGTGCCAGCAGTGGGGACAGGGGGCTAGACTACACCTTC.

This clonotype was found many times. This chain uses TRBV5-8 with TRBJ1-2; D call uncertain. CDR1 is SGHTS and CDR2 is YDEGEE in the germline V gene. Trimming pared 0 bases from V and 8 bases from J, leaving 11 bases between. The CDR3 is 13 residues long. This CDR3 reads CASSLEGDGGYTF. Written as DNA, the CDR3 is TGTGCCAGCAGCTTGGAGGGTGACGGAGGCTACACCTTC.

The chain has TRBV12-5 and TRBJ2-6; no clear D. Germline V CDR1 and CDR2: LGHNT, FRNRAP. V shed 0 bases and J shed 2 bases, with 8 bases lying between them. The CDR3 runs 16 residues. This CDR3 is CASGLVVVAGANVLTF. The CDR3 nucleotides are TGTGCTAGTGGTTTGGTGGTGGTTGCTGGGGCCAACGTCCTGACTTTC.

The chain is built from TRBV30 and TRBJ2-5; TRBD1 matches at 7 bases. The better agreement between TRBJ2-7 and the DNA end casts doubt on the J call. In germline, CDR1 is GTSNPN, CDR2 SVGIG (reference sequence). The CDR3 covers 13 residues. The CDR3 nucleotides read TGTGCCTGGAGGGGGGACAGTAGCTACGAGCAGTACTTC. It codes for CAWRGDSSYEQYF.

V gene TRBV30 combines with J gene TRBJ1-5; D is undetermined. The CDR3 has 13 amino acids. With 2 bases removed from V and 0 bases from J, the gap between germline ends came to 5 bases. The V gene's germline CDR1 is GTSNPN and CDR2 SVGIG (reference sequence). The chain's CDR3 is CAWSRYSNQPQHF. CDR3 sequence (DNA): TGTGCCTGGAGTAGGTATAGCAATCAGCCCCAGCATTTT.

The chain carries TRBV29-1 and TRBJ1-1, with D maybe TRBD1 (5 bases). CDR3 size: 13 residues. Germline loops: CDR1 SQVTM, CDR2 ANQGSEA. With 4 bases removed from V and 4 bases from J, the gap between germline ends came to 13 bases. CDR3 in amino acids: CSVGAGRATEAFF. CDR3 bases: TGCAGCGTTGGGGCGGGGCGGGCCACTGAAGCTTTCTTT.

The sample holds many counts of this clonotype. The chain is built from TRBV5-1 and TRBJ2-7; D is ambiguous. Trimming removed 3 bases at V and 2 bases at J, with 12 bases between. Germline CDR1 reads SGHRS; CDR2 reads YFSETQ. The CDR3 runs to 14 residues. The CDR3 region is CASSYNDDTYEQYF. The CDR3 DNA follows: TGCGCCAGCAGCTATAACGATGATACCTACGAGCAGTACTTC.